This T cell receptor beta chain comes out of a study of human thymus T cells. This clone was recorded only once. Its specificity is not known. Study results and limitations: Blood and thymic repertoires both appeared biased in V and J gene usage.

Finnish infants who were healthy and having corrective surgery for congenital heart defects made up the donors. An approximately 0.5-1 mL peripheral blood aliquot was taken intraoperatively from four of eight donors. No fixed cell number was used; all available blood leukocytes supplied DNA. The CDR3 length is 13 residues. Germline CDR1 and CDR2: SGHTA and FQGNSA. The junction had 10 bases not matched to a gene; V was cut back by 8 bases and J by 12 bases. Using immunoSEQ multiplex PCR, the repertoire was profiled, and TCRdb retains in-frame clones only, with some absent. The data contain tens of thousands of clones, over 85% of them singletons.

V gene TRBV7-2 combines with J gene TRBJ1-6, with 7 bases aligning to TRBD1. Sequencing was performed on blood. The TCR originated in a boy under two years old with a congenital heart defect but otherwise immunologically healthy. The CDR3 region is CASGYETGQPLHF. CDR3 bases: TGTGCCAGCGGTTATGAGACAGGGCAACCCCTCCACTTT.